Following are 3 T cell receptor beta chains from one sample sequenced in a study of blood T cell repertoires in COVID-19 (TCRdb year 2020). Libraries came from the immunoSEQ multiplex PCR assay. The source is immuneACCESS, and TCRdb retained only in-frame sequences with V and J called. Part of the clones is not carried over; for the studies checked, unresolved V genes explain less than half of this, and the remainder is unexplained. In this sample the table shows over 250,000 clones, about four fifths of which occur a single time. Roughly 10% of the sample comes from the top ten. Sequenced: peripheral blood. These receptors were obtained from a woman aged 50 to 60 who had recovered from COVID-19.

The CDR3 coding sequence is TGCGCCAGCAGCCCCCCTAGCACAGATACGCAGTATTTT. This gives the protein CASSPPSTDTQYF. This rearrangement joins TRBV5-1 to TRBJ2-3; D is unclear. This CDR3 is built from 13 residues. In germline, CDR1 is SGHRS, CDR2 YFSETQ. V was cut by 4 bases and J by 0 bases, with 6 bases left in between.

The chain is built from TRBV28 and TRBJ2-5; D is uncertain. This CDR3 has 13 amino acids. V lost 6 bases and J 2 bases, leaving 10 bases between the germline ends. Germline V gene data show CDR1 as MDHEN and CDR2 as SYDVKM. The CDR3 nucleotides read TGTGCCAGCAGCTCTGAAGCTCAAGAGACCCAGTACTTC. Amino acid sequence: CASSSEAQETQYF.

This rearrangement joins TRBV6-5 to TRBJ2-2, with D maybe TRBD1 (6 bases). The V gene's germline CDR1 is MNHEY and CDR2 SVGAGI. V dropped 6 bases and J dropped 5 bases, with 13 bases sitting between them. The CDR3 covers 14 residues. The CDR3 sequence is CASRISQGTGELFF. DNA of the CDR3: TGTGCCAGCAGAATTTCACAGGGAACCGGGGAGCTGTTTTTT.